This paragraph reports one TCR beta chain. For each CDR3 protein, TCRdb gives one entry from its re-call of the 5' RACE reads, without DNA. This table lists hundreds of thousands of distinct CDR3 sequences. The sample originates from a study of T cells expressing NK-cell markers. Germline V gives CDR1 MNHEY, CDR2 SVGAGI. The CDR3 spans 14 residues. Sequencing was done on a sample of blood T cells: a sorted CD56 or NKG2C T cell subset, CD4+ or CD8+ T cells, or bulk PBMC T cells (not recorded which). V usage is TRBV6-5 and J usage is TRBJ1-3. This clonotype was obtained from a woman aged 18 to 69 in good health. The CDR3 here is CASSYGPTGNTIYF.